This TCR beta chain appears in the sequencing data of a study of response to subunit inactivated influenza vaccine. Study-level points and caveats: Each seasonal influenza vaccination, the authors suggested, recruits few new T cells.

Only one count was recorded for this clonotype. Its specificity is not known. The CDR3 covers 15 residues. CDR1 is SGHVS and CDR2 is FQNEAQ in the germline V gene. V was shortened by 6 bases and J by 4 bases, with 19 bases between the two germline ends. In TCRdb, the RT-PCR reads were re-called with MiXCR into one record per CDR3 protein. In the table there are hundreds of thousands of distinct CDR3 sequences, about 15% of which are singletons. The sequence derives from a man over 45 who received an inactivated influenza vaccine. The chain couples TRBV7-8 to TRBJ2-7; a weak D match, TRBD1 (6 bases). Source: PBMCs from blood, taken 14 to 15 days before vaccination. CDR3 residues: CASRPPAGASYEQYF. CDR3 nucleotides: TGTGCCAGCAGGCCCCCGGCAGGGGCTTCATACGAGCAGTACTTC. Together with reference TRBV7-8 and TRBJ2-7, the CDR3 gives the full variable domain: GAGVSQSPRYKVAKRGQDVALRCDPISGHVSLFWYQQALGQGPEFLTYFQNEAQLDKSGLPSDRFFAERPEGSVSTLKIQRTQQEDSAVYLCASRPPAGASYEQYFGPGTRLTVT.